The clone carrying this TCR beta chain turned up a few times. The antigen remains unidentified. V shed 6 bases and J 0 bases; nucleotides not matched to a gene: 3. The length of the CDR3 is 15 residues. Germline V lookup: CDR1 MGHRA, CDR2 YSYEKL. These data are taken from a study of identical twins. Study-wide findings and caveats: Out-of-frame alpha sequences common to twins exhibited a surplus of low generation probability.

TCRdb independently ran MiXCR on the 5' RACE reads; one entry per CDR3 protein. The table includes approximately 230,000 distinct CDR3 sequences, roughly 7.1% detected once. The same sample was also studied in work on T cells expressing NK-cell markers. That study reports: Eight donors were sequenced, of whom seven were HCMV-seropositive, while the remaining one was HCMV-seronegative. Dominance of the CD3+CD56-NKG2C+ fraction by these clonotypes also held in a few donors.

The sequenced sample consisted of CD8+ T cells sorted from blood. This TCR was recovered from a woman aged 18-29 years in good health. The genes are TRBV4-1 and TRBJ2-2; 8 positions match TRBD1. CDR3 in amino acids: CASRAGGANTGELFF. CDR3 coding DNA: TGCGCCAGCAGAGCAGGGGGCGCGAACACCGGGGAGCTGTTTTTT.